This T cell receptor beta chain emerged from a study of response to subunit inactivated influenza vaccine. Notes on the study in general: New T cells are recruited in small numbers by each seasonal influenza vaccination, according to the authors' suggestion.

TCRdb ran MiXCR on the RT-PCR reads and lists one entry per CDR3 protein. This table holds about 240,000 distinct CDR3 sequences, about 12% found once. V was pared by 6 bases and J by 11 bases, with 19 bases between. Germline CDR1 MDHEN, CDR2 SYDVKM. The CDR3 is made up of 13 amino acids. As to this clonotype: What it binds is not known.

The sequence was obtained from a man in his fifties who received an inactivated influenza vaccine. The chain uses TRBV28 and TRBJ1-1; D uncertain. This sample comprised non-naive T cells sorted from PBMCs, obtained around 15 days before vaccination. CDR3 sequence: CASRPLGVVGAFF. The CDR3 DNA follows: TGTGCCAGCAGGCCTCTTGGGGTCGTTGGGGCTTTCTTT.